The present T cell receptor (beta chain) was sequenced within a study of T cell repertoires in cytomegalovirus infection. Study in general: Based on public TCR beta signatures, there were indications of CMV infection and of a matching HLA type.

Study findings and constraints: CMV-specific HLA-C-restricted TCR beta clonotypes dominated the ex vivo response.

Only a few counts were recorded for this clonotype. Antigen: not known. Germline CDR1 and CDR2: DFQATT and SNEGSKA (reference sequence). The germline V and J ends were trimmed by 4 bases and 4 bases, with 16 bases remaining between them. The CDR3 length is 14 residues. Each CDR3 protein is one row after TCRdb ran MiXCR on the reads. The data contain a few hundred thousand distinct CDR3 sequences, 15% to 20% of them singletons. The clonotype comes from a human donor in good health (CMV status not recorded). Some clones in this sample may be carry-over from other donors' samples. V gene TRBV20-1 combines with J gene TRBJ2-5; a possible D gene is TRBD2 (6 bases). The sequenced material came from PBMCs. CDR3 region: CSAKRAAGSETQYF. The CDR3 DNA reads as TGCAGTGCTAAGCGGGCTGCGGGGTCAGAGACCCAGTACTTC.